This T cell receptor (beta chain) is drawn from a study of T cell repertoires in cytomegalovirus infection (dated by TCRdb to between 2018 and 2021). A note on the overall study: Peptide stimulations targeted recently identified HLA-C-restricted CMV epitopes, whose presentation resists viral immunomodulation, together with well-studied HLA-B-restricted epitopes. Because public TCR beta signatures pointed to carriage of CMV infection together with the matching HLA type, the HLA type of each donor mattered for the analysis.

Broad study findings and their caveats: In both this cohort and an independent roughly 350-donor cohort, the cumulative frequency of public TCR beta family members distinguished carriers of CMV infection plus the relevant HLA type. The ex vivo response was dominated by HLA-C-restricted CMV-specific TCR beta clonotypes, and the single most frequent clonotype in two of eight donors was supplied by these HLA-C-restricted clonotypes.

The sample's treatment or condition label, in plain terms: in vitro stimulation with specific CMV peptide epitopes to enrich CMV-specific T cells. This clonotype came up a few times. Its target antigen remains unknown. Per-base qualities were not stored, and no clone one base away is much larger. V gives up 0 bases and J gives up 4 bases, and the segment between their germline ends measures 9 bases. From the cysteine through the phenylalanine, the CDR3 covers 14 amino acids. Solely the CDR3 DNA is kept, with 42 bases framed from the first base. According to the germline V gene, CDR1 reads SGHTA and CDR2 reads FQGNSA. The sequencing machine was an Illumina HiSeq 1500. TCRdb itself trimmed the public reads at Q25 with fastp, ran MiXCR and retained productive beta chains. Entries are consolidated by CDR3 protein sequence, retaining the most common genes and DNA. The sample table shows 300,000 to 400,000 distinct CDR3 sequences, and about 28% are seen once. The ten largest account for 15% to 25% of the sample.

The receptor chain draws on TRBV7-2 and TRBJ1-2; no confident D gene assignment can be made. Sequencing used cultured PBMCs, obtained from culture after CMV antigen stimulation. This TCR derives from a human donor in good health (CMV status not recorded). Some clones in this sample may be carry-over from other donors' samples. The CDR3 region has the sequence CASSLAVSSYGYTF. The base sequence is TGTGCCAGCAGCTTAGCCGTCAGTAGCTATGGCTACACCTTC.